This TCR beta chain was profiled in a study of Graves' ophthalmopathy and Graves' hyperthyroidism. General observations from the study: Classification of ophthalmopathy versus stable hyperthyroidism by a 13-signature model yielded 85% to 90% sensitivity and approximately 80% specificity.

Amplification of the TCR beta CDR3 regions used RNA transcripts (as template). Second-round multiplex PCR came after first-round RT-PCR with HTBI primers. MiXCR, run by TCRdb on the multiplex PCR reads, gives a single entry per CDR3 protein. The sample has 40,000 to 50,000 distinct CDR3 sequences; approximately 52% are singletons. Pregnant or lactating patients and those with other autoimmune diseases or uncontrolled infections were excluded. It was on clinical symptoms, serum thyroxine, TRAb, thyroid ultrasound and orbital computed tomography that diagnosis relied. This clonotype is medium-sized. The antigen is undetermined. The germline V gene has CDR1 DFQATT and CDR2 SNEGSKA (reference sequence). The CDR3 consists of 12 residues. The V and J ends lost 5 bases and 6 bases respectively, with 11 bases between them.

This receptor was taken from an adult man with Graves' ophthalmopathy. This chain joins TRBV20-1 and TRBJ1-5; a possible D gene is TRBD1 (5 bases). The sequenced material came from peripheral blood. The CDR3: CSAGAGRQPQHF. Here the CDR3 DNA reads TGCAGTGCTGGTGCAGGGCGTCAGCCCCAGCATTTT.